Each of the 26 T cell receptor beta chains below was sequenced from the same sample in a study of shared clonotypes between healthy human individuals (TCRdb year 2020). Library generation was performed with the immunoSEQ multiplex PCR assay. In its TCRdb copy, this immuneACCESS table keeps in-frame sequences only and misses some clones. Where compared with another copy, unresolved V genes explain less than half of these, and the others have no known cause. Recorded for this sample are hundreds of thousands of clones; 74% of them occurred a single time. The ten biggest clones cover 1.7% of the sample. The source material was memory CD4+ T cells sorted from blood. Explained via the paper, the cell subset or site label denotes: CD45RA-negative fraction. These receptor sequences come from a woman aged 25 to 39 in good health.

This clone was seen only a few times. The rearrangement joins TRBV5-1 to TRBJ1-1; 9 nucleotides line up with TRBD1. Trimming at V came to 5 bases and at J to 1 base, leaving 0 bases not matched to a gene. CDR3 length equals 13 residues. CDR1 and CDR2 (germline): SGHRS, YFSETQ. CDR3 coding DNA: TGCGCCAGCAGGGGACAGGGGAACACTGAAGCTTTCTTT. Residues: CASRGQGNTEAFF. The entire variable domain, with the rest obtained from reference TRBV5-1 and TRBJ1-1, is as follows: KAGVTQTPRYLIKTRGQQVTLSCSPISGHRSVSWYQQTPGQGLQFLFEYFSETQRNKGNFPGRFSGRQFSNSRSEMNVSTLELGDSALYLCASRGQGNTEAFFGQGTRLTVV.

Details on this clone: Other DNA sequences in the same sample also yield this CDR3. The CDR3 loop is CASSYPGGTEAFF. CDR3 in DNA: TGTGCCAGCAGTTACCCCGGGGGCACTGAAGCTTTCTTT. The J gene is TRBJ1-1, the V gene TRBV6-5; D may be TRBD1 (5 bases). Germline V gene sequence: CDR1 MNHEY, CDR2 SVGAGI. The CDR3 is made up of 13 amino acids. V gave up 2 bases and J gave up 4 bases, with 8 bases separating them.

V and J are TRBV4-1 and TRBJ1-5; D remains ambiguous. The CDR3 is 15 amino acids. The germline V gene encodes CDR1 MGHRA and CDR2 YSYEKL. The V gene lost 1 base and the J gene lost 7 bases, with 14 bases spanning the gap. CDR3 in DNA: TGCGCCAGCAGCCAAGGGGTGGGCGGTCGGCAGCCCCAGCATTTT. Protein: CASSQGVGGRQPQHF.

This clone was detected many times. This sample includes further DNA sequences coding for the same CDR3. The rearrangement joins TRBV6-5 to TRBJ2-1, with D perhaps matching TRBD1 (6 bases). CDR1 and CDR2 from the germline V gene are MNHEY and SVGAGI. V was pared by 5 bases and J by 4 bases, with 12 bases between. The CDR3 is made up of 14 amino acids. Here the CDR3 DNA reads TGTGCCAGCAGTAATCTCGGACAGTACAATGAGCAGTTCTTC. Translating gives CASSNLGQYNEQFF.

The rearrangement joins TRBV6-5 to TRBJ2-1, with TRBD2 matching 14 bases. CDR3 length: 15 amino acids. Germline CDR1 is MNHEY and CDR2 is SVGAGI. J gave up 5 bases and V 6 bases, and 3 bases lay outside the gene matches. The CDR3 nucleotides read TGTGCCAGCAGAAAGACTAGCGGGAGGGACAATGAGCAGTTCTTC. Residues: CASRKTSGRDNEQFF.

The table lists this clone with a few counts. This chain uses TRBV6-5 with TRBJ2-5; 10 positions agree with TRBD1. Germline CDR1 and CDR2: MNHEY and SVGAGI. There are 13 residues in the CDR3. J lost 5 bases, V lost 6 bases, and 3 bases had no gene match. CDR3 DNA sequence: TGTGCCAGCAGGGGACAGGGGACGGAGACCCAGTACTTC. Translating it yields CASRGQGTETQYF.

This clone was seen only once. The J gene is TRBJ1-2, the V gene TRBV9; D is undetermined. The CDR3 is 11 amino acids. V was pared by 0 bases and J by 9 bases, with 6 bases between. The V gene's germline CDR1 is SGDLS and CDR2 YYNGEE. The CDR3 nucleotides read TGTGCCAGCAGCGTAGCTCGGCGCTACACCTTC. Translated, it gives CASSVARRYTF.

This clone was detected only a few times. The same CDR3 is also encoded by other DNA sequences in this sample. The J gene is TRBJ2-3, the V gene TRBV5-4, with D uncertain. CDR3 length: 14 amino acids. The V end was cut by 4 bases, the J end by 2 bases, with 11 bases between. Germline assignment: CDR1 SGHNT and CDR2 YYREEE (reference sequence). The CDR3 region has the DNA TGTGCCAGCAGCCCCGGCACGATCACAGATACGCAGTATTTT. This sequence encodes CASSPGTITDTQYF.

Notes on this clone: In the same sample, other DNA sequences code for this CDR3. The chain has TRBV6-1 and TRBJ2-1; D is uncertain. There are 11 residues in the CDR3. Per germline, CDR1 MNHNS and CDR2 SASEGT. V lost 6 bases and J 3 bases, leaving 3 bases between the germline ends. In DNA form, the CDR3 reads TGTGCCAGCAGGGGCTACAATGAGCAGTTCTTC. Translated: CASRGYNEQFF.

This rearrangement joins TRBV2 to TRBJ1-2; possibly TRBD1 for D (5 bases). Trimming pared 6 bases from V and 4 bases from J, leaving 24 bases between. The CDR3 is made up of 17 amino acids. Per germline, CDR1 SNHLY and CDR2 FYNNEI. CDR3 in amino acids: CASRQNPGRGSTYGYTF. Here the CDR3 DNA reads TGTGCCAGCAGGCAAAACCCGGGGCGCGGGAGTACCTATGGCTACACCTTC.

The chain joins TRBV19 to TRBJ2-3; 8 bases line up with TRBD1. The germline CDR1 and CDR2 sequences are LNHDA and SQIVND (reference sequence). The CDR3 is made up of 15 amino acids. V lost 3 bases and J lost 4; bases outside the gene matches: 6. CDR3 sequence reads: CASSMLDRVADTQYF. Written as DNA, the CDR3 is TGTGCCAGTAGTATGCTGGACAGGGTTGCAGATACGCAGTATTTT.

The V gene is TRBV28, the J gene TRBJ1-2; 7 bases are a match to TRBD1. Trimming took 5 bases from V and 1 from J; bases not matched to a gene: 7. This CDR3 region has 15 residues. The germline gives CDR1 MDHEN, CDR2 SYDVKM. The DNA for the CDR3 is TGTGCCAGCAGTGGCAGGGGGAGGAATAACTATGGCTACACCTTC. The encoded protein is CASSGRGRNNYGYTF.

This clone turned up a few times. This chain links TRBV4-1 with TRBJ1-2; no definite D call. Germline V gives CDR1 MGHRA, CDR2 YSYEKL. This CDR3 is built from 13 residues. V was clipped by 0 bases and J by 8 bases, with 10 bases between them. Written as DNA, the CDR3 is TGCGCCAGCAGCCAAGAAGGCGTTTTCGGCTACACCTTC. Its translation is CASSQEGVFGYTF.

The rearrangement uses TRBV30 and TRBJ2-2; 12 bases align to TRBD1. V lost 8 bases and J lost 5; bases outside the gene matches: 9. This CDR3 region has 15 residues. Germline V lookup: CDR1 GTSNPN, CDR2 SVGIG (reference sequence). CDR3 protein: CARGTGGFGTGELFF. CDR3 DNA: TGTGCCCGCGGGACAGGGGGCTTTGGGACCGGGGAGCTGTTTTTT.

The chain couples TRBV29-1 to TRBJ2-6; TRBD1 agrees at 7 bases. Germline V gives CDR1 SQVTM, CDR2 ANQGSEA. The length of the CDR3 is 14 residues. J was trimmed by 0 bases and V by 5 bases; bases with no gene match: 1. The CDR3 is CSVSGGSGANVLTF. CDR3 bases: TGCAGCGTTTCAGGGGGCTCTGGGGCCAACGTCCTGACTTTC.

The J gene is TRBJ2-7, the V gene TRBV6-6, with D maybe TRBD1 (5 bases). V was shortened by 9 bases and J by 7 bases, with 16 bases between the two germline ends. This CDR3 comprises 12 residues. Germline V gene lookup returns CDR1 MNHNY and CDR2 SVGAGI (reference sequence). CDR3 bases: TGTGCCAGTTTTAGCCAGGGCCGGGAGCAGTACTTC. Its protein product is CASFSQGREQYF.

V gene TRBV9 combines with J gene TRBJ2-1, with 7 bases matching TRBD1. V dropped 3 bases and J dropped 7; count of bases not matched to a gene: 10. The CDR3 runs 15 residues. CDR1 and CDR2 from the germline V gene are SGDLS and YYNGEE. CDR3 nucleotide sequence: TGTGCCAGCAGCGAAAGACAGGGATTCGAAAATGAGCAGTTCTTC. This codes for CASSERQGFENEQFF.

V and J are TRBV28 and TRBJ1-3, with TRBD1 as a possible D gene (5 bases). Between the trimmed V and J ends, which lost 4 bases and 2 bases, there was a span of 15 bases. Germline V lookup: CDR1 MDHEN, CDR2 SYDVKM. The CDR3 has 16 residues. CDR3 region: CASSSPAGTTGNTIYF. CDR3 nucleotides: TGTGCCAGCAGTTCCCCGGCTGGGACGACTGGAAACACCATATATTTT.

This clone has more than one count but fewer than ten. This chain links TRBV7-9 with TRBJ1-2, with D possibly being TRBD1 (6 bases). The germline V gene has CDR1 SEHNR and CDR2 FQNEAQ (reference sequence). With 4 bases removed from V and 4 bases from J, the gap between germline ends came to 19 bases. The CDR3 is 16 amino acids. The CDR3 sequence is CASSYLRGPLSYGYTF. The DNA for the CDR3 is TGTGCCAGCAGCTACCTCAGGGGCCCCCTTTCCTATGGCTACACCTTC.

The rearrangement joins TRBV21-1 to TRBJ1-1. TRBV21-1 is annotated as a pseudogene. This CDR3 is built from 15 residues. DNA for the CDR3: TGTGCCAGCAGCTGGGGAACGACTGGGAACACTGAAGCTTTCTTT. Translating gives CASSWGTTGNTEAFF.

The V call is TRBV5-1, the J call TRBJ2-1; 13 bases are a match to TRBD2. The CDR3 consists of 17 residues. Per the germline V gene, CDR1 is SGHRS and CDR2 is YFSETQ. J lost 7 bases, V lost 3 bases, and 10 bases had no gene match. Written as DNA, the CDR3 is TGCGCCAGCAGCTCCAAAGCGACACTAGCGGGAGGGAATGAGCAGTTCTTC. It translates to CASSSKATLAGGNEQFF.

This chain joins TRBV7-9 and TRBJ1-4; the D gene is possibly TRBD1 (6 bases). CDR3 length: 15 residues. V shed 4 bases and J shed 4 bases, with 13 bases lying between them. Looked up from germline, CDR1 is SEHNR and CDR2 is FQNEAQ (reference sequence). The CDR3 loop reads CASSYRDPINEKLFF. The CDR3 DNA sequence: TGTGCCAGCAGCTACAGGGACCCCATTAATGAAAAACTGTTTTTT.

This clone was counted only a few times. CDR3 protein: CASSQGSGPSNGYTF. For the CDR3, the DNA is TGTGCCAGCAGCCAAGGCAGCGGTCCCAGCAATGGCTACACCTTC. J is TRBJ1-2 and V is TRBV4-2; no reliable D call. Trimming left V 1 base short and J 6 bases short, with 15 bases between. The V gene's germline CDR1 is LGHNA and CDR2 YNFKEQ. This CDR3 is built from 15 residues.

There are a few counts of this clone. V usage is TRBV11-2 and J usage is TRBJ1-1; D unclear. The germline V gene encodes CDR1 SGHAT and CDR2 FQNNGV. With 4 bases removed from V and 8 bases from J, the gap between germline ends came to 17 bases. This CDR3 is built from 14 residues. The CDR3 DNA sequence: TGTGCCAGCAGCTGGAACAACGGCGGGTACGAAGCTTTCTTT. It specifies CASSWNNGGYEAFF.

On this clone: A read error is possible here, since a much larger clone lies one base away. This specimen includes other DNA sequences encoding the same CDR3. This rearrangement joins TRBV2 to TRBJ1-1, with a weak D call TRBD1 (5 bases). The V gene's germline CDR1 is SNHLY and CDR2 FYNNEI. CDR3 length: 13 amino acids. Trimming took off 6 bases at V and 1 base at J, with 9 bases between the two ends. The chain's CDR3 is CASRGQGNTEAFF. CDR3 DNA: TGTGCCAGCAGAGGGCAGGGGAACACTGAAGCTTTCTTT.

V and J are TRBV6-5 and TRBJ1-5; 7 nucleotides agree with TRBD1. Trimming took 5 bases from V and 3 from J; bases not matched to a gene: 7. Germline V gene sequence: CDR1 MNHEY, CDR2 SVGAGI. The CDR3 runs to 15 residues. The CDR3 loop reads CASSTRDSANQPQHF. The CDR3 nucleotides are TGTGCCAGCAGTACCCGGGACAGCGCCAATCAGCCCCAGCATTTT.